This paragraph reports one T cell receptor beta chain. Its specificity is unknown. These data come from a study of T-cell reconstitution after alpha-beta-depleted transplantation in children. The V end lost 6 bases, the J end lost 0 bases, and 15 bases lay between the germline ends. The CDR3 has 15 residues. The germline CDR1 and CDR2 sequences are SQVTM and ANQGSEA. Study observations and caveats: Alpha-beta T cells about two months after transplant reportedly derived from several hundred expanded graft clones. T-cell counts and diversity at one year post-transplant came mainly from newly produced T cells.

Preparation of the TCRbeta library used unique molecular identifiers. TCRdb re-called the PCR reads through MiXCR, storing one row per CDR3 protein. Among 500,000 to 650,000 distinct CDR3 sequences listed, 13% were seen once. The chain couples TRBV29-1 to TRBJ2-1; D possibly uses TRBD1 or TRBD2 (5 bases each). This specimen was PBMCs, mostly from graft donor cells, taken 360 days after TCRalphabeta/CD19-depleted stem cell transplant. The receptor was derived from a male patient between 10 and 17 years old who had a stem cell transplant for acute myeloid leukemia, so the T cells may come from the graft donor. CDR3 region: CSVPPGASSYNEQFF. The CDR3 region has the DNA TGCAGCGTCCCCCCCGGGGCGAGCTCCTACAATGAGCAGTTCTTC.